Listed below are T cell receptor beta chains from one sample, sequenced in a study of siplizumab effects on memory and regulatory T cells. Produced via immunoSEQ multiplex PCR; TCRdb's table is partial and in-frame only. Of some 110,000 clones listed, roughly 94% are singletons. The sequenced sample was non-Treg CD4+ T cells sorted from blood. All receptors come from a human donor in good health. Both conserved end residues are part of each CDR3. D genes are given only for firm matches. Only part of the rows carry a size: once, few, many, or a class if the clone is expanded.

d_call	v_call	clone_size	j_call	cdr3_nt	cdr3_aa
-	TRBV7-3	-	TRBJ1-2	TGTGCCAGCAGCTTTTCAGTTAGCTATGGCTACACCTTC	CASSFSVSYGYTF
TRBD1	TRBV5-1	-	TRBJ2-7	TGCGCCAGCAGCCCCGCCGGGACAGGTTACTCCTACGAGCAGTACTTC	CASSPAGTGYSYEQYF
-	TRBV2	-	TRBJ2-7	TGTGCCAGCAGTGAAGGACAGTTTGTACCCTACGAGCAGTACTTC	CASSEGQFVPYEQYF
TRBD1	TRBV2	once	TRBJ1-6	TGTGCCAGCAGTGACTGGAGGGGGCGGGGATCACCCCTCCACTTT	CASSDWRGRGSPLHF
TRBD1	TRBV5-4	-	TRBJ2-2	TGTGCCAGCCGCAACAGGGGGAACACCGGGGAGCTGTTTTTT	CASRNRGNTGELFF
-	TRBV25-1	-	TRBJ2-3	TGTGCCAGCAGTGAAAGTGGGAAGGGTACAGATACGCAGTATTTT	CASSESGKGTDTQYF
TRBD2	TRBV11-2	once	TRBJ2-1	TGTGCCAGCAGCTTACAGGGCCTAGCGGGGAACAATGAGCAGTTCTTC	CASSLQGLAGNNEQFF
-	TRBV4-1	-	TRBJ2-1	TGCGCCAGCAGCCAAGCGGGGTTAGCGGTGAGCTCCTACAATGAGCAGTTCTTC	CASSQAGLAVSSYNEQFF
-	TRBV6-5	-	TRBJ1-1	TGTGCCAGCAGCCCCGGACAGTACACTGAAGCTTTCTTT	CASSPGQYTEAFF
-	TRBV6-1	-	TRBJ1-5	TGTGCCAGCAGTGAAGGGGGACCCAATCAGCCCCAGCATTTT	CASSEGGPNQPQHF
-	TRBV10-3	-	TRBJ2-7	TGTGCCATCCGAAGGGGGGGACAGGTCTCCTACGAGCAGTACTTC	CAIRRGGQVSYEQYF
TRBD2	TRBV25-1	-	TRBJ2-5	TGTGCCAGCAGTGAATTAGCTAGCGGGAGGGAGACCCAGTACTTC	CASSELASGRETQYF
TRBD2	TRBV7-3	-	TRBJ2-2	TGTGCCAGCAGCTTAGTCGGAGCGGGGGCCCCCGGGGAGCTGTTTTTT	CASSLVGAGAPGELFF
-	TRBV19	-	TRBJ1-5	TGTGCCAGCCGGGGTTACCGGGCCGGGAATAGCAATCAGCCCCAGCATTTT	CASRGYRAGNSNQPQHF
-	TRBV5-1	once	TRBJ2-5	TGCGCCAGCAGTTGGACCGGATACCAAGAGACCCAGTACTTC	CASSWTGYQETQYF
-	TRBV14	-	TRBJ1-5	TGTGCCAGCAGCCCGGCAGGGGTGTGGCAGCCCCAGCATTTT	CASSPAGVWQPQHF
TRBD1	TRBV7-9	-	TRBJ1-1	TGTGCCAGCAGCTTGAAGGGACAGGGGCCGAACACTGAAGCTTTCTTT	CASSLKGQGPNTEAFF
TRBD2	TRBV9	-	TRBJ2-1	TGTGCCAGCAGTGAGGGCGGGACTAGCAGTGGGGTACCTGAGCAGTTCTTC	CASSEGGTSSGVPEQFF
-	TRBV4-2	-	TRBJ2-1	TGTGCCAGCAGCCGCGACTCACCCCCGGTTTTCTTC	CASSRDSPPVFF
-	TRBV27	-	TRBJ2-6	TGTGCCAGCAGTTTATTGTCCTCTGGGGCCAACGTCCTGACTTTC	CASSLLSSGANVLTF
TRBD1	TRBV28	-	TRBJ1-5	TGTGCCAGCAGGTTGACAGGGATCCATTATCAGCCCCAGCATTTT	CASRLTGIHYQPQHF
TRBD2	TRBV4-2	-	TRBJ2-5	TGTGCCAGCAGCCCTAGACTAGCGGGGGGCCGGGAGGAGACCCAGTACTTC	CASSPRLAGGREETQYF
-	TRBV6-1	-	TRBJ2-3	TGTGCCAGCAGTGAATTACCCTCGACTAGCACAGATACGCAGTATTTT	CASSELPSTSTDTQYF
TRBD1	TRBV12-5	-	TRBJ2-5	TGTGCTAGTGGTTTGGTACTCGACAGGGGTTCGGAGACCCAGTACTTC	CASGLVLDRGSETQYF
-	TRBV11-2	-	TRBJ2-5	TGTGCCAGCAGTCCACAACGGCCAGGGGAACACTTGGAGACCCAGTACTTC	CASSPQRPGEHLETQYF
-	TRBV19	few	TRBJ2-5	TGTGCCAGTAGTGTGGAGGGGGGTCCGGAGACCCAGTACTTC	CASSVEGGPETQYF
-	TRBV5-1	-	TRBJ1-2	TGCGCCAGCAGCTTGTCGGTTGGGGTAAACTATGGCTACACCTTC	CASSLSVGVNYGYTF
-	TRBV4-2	-	TRBJ2-2	TGTGCCAGCAGCCCGAGTAAGCTATTATTGGCCGGGGAGCTGTTTTTT	CASSPSKLLLAGELFF
TRBD1	TRBV19	-	TRBJ1-2	TGTGCCAGTAGTGTACAGGGGGCTAACTATGGCTACACCTTC	CASSVQGANYGYTF
TRBD1	TRBV28	-	TRBJ1-2	TGTGCCAGCAGTTTAGGGACAGGCCAAACATTATGGTATGGCTACACCTTC	CASSLGTGQTLWYGYTF
-	TRBV5-1	-	TRBJ2-1	TGCGCCAGCAGCTCCTCGTCGGGGGGCCAGGTTGAGCAGTTCTTC	CASSSSSGGQVEQFF
-	TRBV5-4	-	TRBJ2-5	TGTGCCAGCAGCTTGCGGCAGCTGGGTCAAGAGACCCAGTACTTC	CASSLRQLGQETQYF
-	TRBV7-9	-	TRBJ1-6	TGTGCCAGCAGCAACGGGGCCAGGTCAAATTCACCCCTCCACTTT	CASSNGARSNSPLHF
-	TRBV25-1	-	TRBJ2-1	TGTGCCAGCACTGTCGGCGGGGATCTCAATGAGCAGTTCTTC	CASTVGGDLNEQFF
TRBD1	TRBV5-5	-	TRBJ1-2	TGTGCCAGCAGCTTGGAGGGACAGGGTTCGAATGGCTACACCTTC	CASSLEGQGSNGYTF
-	TRBV5-1	-	TRBJ2-2	TGCGCCAGCAGCCCGCAGACGACCCCGACTGGGGAGCTGTTTTTT	CASSPQTTPTGELFF
-	TRBV11-2	-	TRBJ2-5	TGTGCCAGCAGCTTAGGGGTCACTAGCAACCAAGAGACCCAGTACTTC	CASSLGVTSNQETQYF
-	TRBV7-2	-	TRBJ1-2	TGTGCCAGCAGCTTAGGGACCCTGTGGGGCTACACCTTC	CASSLGTLWGYTF
-	TRBV10-3	-	TRBJ2-3	TGTGCCATCAGTGAGGTTCAGGGCACAGATACGCAGTATTTT	CAISEVQGTDTQYF
-	TRBV19	-	TRBJ2-7	TGTGCCAGTAGCACCGGGACGGGGAGCTCCTACGAGCAGTACTTC	CASSTGTGSSYEQYF